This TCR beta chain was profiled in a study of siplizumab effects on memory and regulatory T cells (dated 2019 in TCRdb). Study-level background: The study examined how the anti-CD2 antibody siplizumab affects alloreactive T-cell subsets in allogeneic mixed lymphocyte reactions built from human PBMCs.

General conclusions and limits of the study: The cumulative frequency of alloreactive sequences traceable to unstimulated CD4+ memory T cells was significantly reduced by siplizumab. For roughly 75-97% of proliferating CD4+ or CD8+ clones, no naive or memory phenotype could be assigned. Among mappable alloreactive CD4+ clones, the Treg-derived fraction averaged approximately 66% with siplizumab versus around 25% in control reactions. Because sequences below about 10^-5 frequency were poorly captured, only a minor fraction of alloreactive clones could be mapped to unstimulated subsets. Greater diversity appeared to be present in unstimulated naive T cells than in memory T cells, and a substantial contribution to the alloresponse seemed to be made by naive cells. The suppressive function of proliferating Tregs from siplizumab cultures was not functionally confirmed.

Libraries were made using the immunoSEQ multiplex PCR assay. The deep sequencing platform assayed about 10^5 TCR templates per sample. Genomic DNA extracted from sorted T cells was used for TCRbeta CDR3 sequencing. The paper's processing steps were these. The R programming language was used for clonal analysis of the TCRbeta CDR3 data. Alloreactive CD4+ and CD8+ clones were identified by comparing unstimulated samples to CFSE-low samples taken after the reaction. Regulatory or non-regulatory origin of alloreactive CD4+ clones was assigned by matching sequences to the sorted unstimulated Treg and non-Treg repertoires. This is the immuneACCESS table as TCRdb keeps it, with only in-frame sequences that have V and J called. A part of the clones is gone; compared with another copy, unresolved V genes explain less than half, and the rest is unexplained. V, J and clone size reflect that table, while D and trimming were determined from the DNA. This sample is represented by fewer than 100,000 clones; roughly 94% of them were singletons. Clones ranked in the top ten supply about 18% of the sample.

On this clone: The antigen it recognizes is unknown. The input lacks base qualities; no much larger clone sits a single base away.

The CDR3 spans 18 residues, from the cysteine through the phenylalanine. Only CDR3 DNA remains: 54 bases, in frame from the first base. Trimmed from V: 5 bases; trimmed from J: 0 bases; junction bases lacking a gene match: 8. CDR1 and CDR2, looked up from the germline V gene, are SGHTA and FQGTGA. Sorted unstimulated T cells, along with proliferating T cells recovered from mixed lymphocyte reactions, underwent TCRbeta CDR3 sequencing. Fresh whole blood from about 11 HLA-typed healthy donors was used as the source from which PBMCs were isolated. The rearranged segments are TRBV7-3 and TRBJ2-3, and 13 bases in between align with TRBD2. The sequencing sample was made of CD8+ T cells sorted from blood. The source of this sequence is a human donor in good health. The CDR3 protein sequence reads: CASSLAGTSGTSTDTQYF. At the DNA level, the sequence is TGTGCCAGCAGCCTAGCCGGGACTAGCGGGACTAGCACAGATACGCAGTATTTT.